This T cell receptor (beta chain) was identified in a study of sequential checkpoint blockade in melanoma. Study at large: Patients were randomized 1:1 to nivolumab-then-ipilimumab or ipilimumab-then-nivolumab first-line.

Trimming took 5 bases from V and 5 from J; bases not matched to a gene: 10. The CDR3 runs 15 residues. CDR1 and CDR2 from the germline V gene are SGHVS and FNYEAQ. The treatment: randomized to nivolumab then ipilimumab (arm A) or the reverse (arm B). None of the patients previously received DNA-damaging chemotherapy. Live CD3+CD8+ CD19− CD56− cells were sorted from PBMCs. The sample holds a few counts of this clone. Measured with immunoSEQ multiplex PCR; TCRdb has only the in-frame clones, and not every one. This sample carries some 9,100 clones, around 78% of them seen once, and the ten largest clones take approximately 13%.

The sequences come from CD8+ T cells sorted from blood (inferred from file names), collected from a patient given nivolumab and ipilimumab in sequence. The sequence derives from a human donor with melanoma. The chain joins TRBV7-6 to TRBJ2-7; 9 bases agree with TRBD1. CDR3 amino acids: CASSPEDRGGHEQYF. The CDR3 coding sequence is TGTGCCAGCAGCCCCGAGGACAGGGGAGGCCACGAGCAGTACTTC.